A selection of T cell receptor beta chains follows, all from one sample in a study of regulatory T cells in long-lasting Graves disease. In TCRdb, the multiplex PCR reads were re-called with MiXCR into one record per CDR3 protein. The data hold a few hundred thousand distinct CDR3 sequences, with 16% observed a single time. The same sample was also studied in work on T cells in Graves' hyperthyroidism and ophthalmopathy.

Here the sequenced sample was peripheral blood mononuclear cells (PBMCs), taken at new diagnosis, from a patient treated with antithyroid drugs. These receptors were taken from a woman between 18 and 30 years old with Graves disease. Both conserved end residues are trimmed from each CDR3. The D gene is left open where the match is weak. Not every row has a clone size; where given, it reads once, few, many or a size class.

d_gene: NA; v_gene: TRBV27; abundance: many; CDR3aa: ASSPRDGYNSPLH
d_gene: NA; v_gene: TRBV2; abundance: many; CDR3aa: ASSEDPAGSPLH
d_gene: NA; v_gene: TRBV7-3; abundance: many; CDR3aa: ASGAGLSTDTQY
d_gene: NA; v_gene: TRBV2; abundance: many; CDR3aa: ASSEATRYEQY
d_gene: NA; v_gene: TRBV4-2; abundance: NA; CDR3aa: ASSQELQGRKNEKLF
d_gene: NA; v_gene: TRBV20-1; abundance: many; CDR3aa: SARDQGRGSNQPQH
d_gene: NA; v_gene: TRBV28; abundance: many; CDR3aa: ASSLRGMQNYEQY
d_gene: NA; v_gene: TRBV28; abundance: many; CDR3aa: ASSLSVWGGDTEAF
d_gene: NA; v_gene: TRBV2; abundance: many; CDR3aa: ASRLRTEAYEQY
d_gene: NA; v_gene: TRBV27; abundance: many; CDR3aa: ASSLHQANYEQY
d_gene: TRBD1; v_gene: TRBV11-1; abundance: many; CDR3aa: ASSSPNRDSLGSDYT
d_gene: NA; v_gene: TRBV12-3/TRBV12-4; abundance: many; CDR3aa: ASSFMGLQETQY
d_gene: NA; v_gene: TRBV9; abundance: NA; CDR3aa: ASGVSPVGRGTQETQY
d_gene: NA; v_gene: TRBV6-2/TRBV6-3; abundance: NA; CDR3aa: ASSYGNEAF
d_gene: TRBD1; v_gene: TRBV6-2/TRBV6-3; abundance: NA; CDR3aa: ASILGQGADHGYT
d_gene: NA; v_gene: TRBV3-1; abundance: NA; CDR3aa: ASSQGSGETQY
d_gene: TRBD2; v_gene: TRBV28; abundance: once; CDR3aa: ASRPGFGGGVYEQF
d_gene: NA; v_gene: TRBV3-1; abundance: many; CDR3aa: ASSLTANTEAF
d_gene: TRBD1; v_gene: TRBV7-9; abundance: few; CDR3aa: ASSGQGGPYEQY
d_gene: NA; v_gene: TRBV7-3; abundance: few; CDR3aa: ASSPPRASHFNYGYT
d_gene: NA; v_gene: TRBV20-1; abundance: many; CDR3aa: SARGGNTDTQY
d_gene: TRBD1; v_gene: TRBV20-1; abundance: many; CDR3aa: SAGQGDRSPLH
d_gene: TRBD1; v_gene: TRBV20-1; abundance: few; CDR3aa: SAKDRGPDTQY
d_gene: TRBD1; v_gene: TRBV6-2/TRBV6-3; abundance: NA; CDR3aa: ASSYAGTANSPLH
d_gene: TRBD1; v_gene: TRBV7-9; abundance: NA; CDR3aa: ASSLDRGRSPLH
d_gene: NA; v_gene: TRBV30; abundance: many; CDR3aa: AWSAGSDTQY
d_gene: TRBD1; v_gene: TRBV27; abundance: few; CDR3aa: ASSTQKQGIAKNIQY
d_gene: NA; v_gene: TRBV28; abundance: many; CDR3aa: ASSIRGSYNEQF
d_gene: NA; v_gene: TRBV6-2/TRBV6-3; abundance: NA; CDR3aa: ASSGEGHQPQH
d_gene: TRBD1; v_gene: TRBV5-1; abundance: many; CDR3aa: ASGRTGMNTEAF
d_gene: TRBD1; v_gene: TRBV5-1; abundance: many; CDR3aa: ASSSRDRVEQY
d_gene: NA; v_gene: TRBV5-1; abundance: many; CDR3aa: ASSLVGANVLT
d_gene: NA; v_gene: TRBV20-1; abundance: NA; CDR3aa: SARGGSSYNSPLH
d_gene: TRBD1; v_gene: TRBV28; abundance: many; CDR3aa: ASSLGRDRDETQY
d_gene: TRBD1; v_gene: TRBV5-1; abundance: NA; CDR3aa: ASSRQGWNSPLH
d_gene: TRBD1; v_gene: TRBV6-5; abundance: many; CDR3aa: ASSYVRTGGGYGYT
d_gene: TRBD1; v_gene: TRBV30; abundance: many; CDR3aa: AWRPLIRDRIKYGYT
d_gene: NA; v_gene: TRBV5-1; abundance: many; CDR3aa: AASREGTSPLH
d_gene: NA; v_gene: TRBV10-3; abundance: NA; CDR3aa: AISESTNPLH
d_gene: TRBD1; v_gene: TRBV5-1; abundance: many; CDR3aa: ASSLGDSIYEQY
d_gene: NA; v_gene: TRBV5-1; abundance: few; CDR3aa: ASSSTPGETEAF
d_gene: TRBD1; v_gene: TRBV28; abundance: many; CDR3aa: ASSFEGAYQPQH
d_gene: TRBD1; v_gene: TRBV7-8; abundance: few; CDR3aa: AGSCPLRDRGYGSNQPQH